Listed here is a single T cell receptor beta chain. Its binding antigen is unknown. Base qualities were left out, and no much larger clone turns up one base away. The sample originates from a study of shared clonotypes between healthy human individuals (dated by TCRdb to about 2020). Some background on the complete study: Two women and a few men aged 18 to 49 years were included in the cohort. Libraries were prepared and TCR repertoires were sequenced by different laboratories using diverse techniques, in order to increase sequencing depth and limit assay-specific biases. To estimate repertoire size and how much clonotype sharing occurs between individuals, the study deeply sequenced the blood TCR repertoires of roughly 5 healthy adults. Per donor, leukapheresis produced somewhere between about 0.85 and 8.9 billion PBMCs. Per donor, three plates each were used for CD4 naive and CD4 memory, two for CD8 naive, and one for CD8 memory.

Using the deep immunoSEQ assay, multiplex PCR amplified TCR CDR3 regions from genomic DNA. Genomic DNA extracted from each cell subset was distributed evenly over all wells of several immunoSEQ 96-well plates, and each plate served as one replicate. For sorted subsets, about 210 ng of genomic DNA, equivalent to roughly 30,000 T cell genomes, went into each replicate PCR. Purified libraries were quantified with a Qubit 3.0 fluorometer, sized on a Bioanalyzer 2100, and re-quantified with the KAPA Library Quantification kit. Each immunoSEQ 96-well plate was sequenced on its own single-read 150-cycle Illumina NextSeq 550 flow cell. The paper's data handling went like this. Because the immunoSEQ output held only junctional sequences and lacked quality scores, the filtering could not match the filtering applied to full-length reads. Sequences were annotated with PyIR, a Python wrapper for IgBLAST v1.9, and V/J genes and CDR3 were assigned using IMGT germline references. Any read was removed if the V/J assignment was weak (E-value above 1e-6), the CDR3 was missing, or the read contained stop codons, out-of-frame junctions, or ambiguous translated residues. V3J clonotypes were defined as sequences sharing the same inferred V gene, J gene, and CDR3 amino acid sequence. To compute the percentage overlap between repertoires, the number of shared unique clonotypes was divided by the size of the smaller repertoire. Richness of each repertoire was evaluated using RTK rarefaction, the Chao1 estimator, and Recon v2.1 estimates of unobserved clonotypes. For all TCRbeta clonotypes obtained by the gDNA method from a handful of donors, generation probabilities were computed with OLGA. Held by TCRdb, this immuneACCESS table contains in-frame sequences only and omits some clones. Under half of the omission traces to an unresolved V gene where checked; the cause of the rest is unknown. V and J calls and clone size come straight from that table; D and trimming were deduced from the DNA. This sample lists about 2 million clones; about 94% were detected once. 0.95% to 1.5% of the sample lies in the top ten.

CD8 naive samples were CD45RO-negative cells positively selected for CCR7, giving a CD45RA+CCR7+ population that excluded TemRA cells. Healthy HIV-negative adults with no recently reported acute infections or vaccinations were included as donors. Every donor was a Caucasian adult living in Nashville, Tennessee, USA. Blood was obtained by leukapheresis, after which PBMCs were separated by Ficoll-Histopaque density gradient centrifugation and cryopreserved in liquid nitrogen vapor phase. Purity and quantity of every magnetically sorted T cell population were checked by analytical flow cytometry. Genomic DNA was isolated from every sorted fraction and measured by UV absorbance on a Nanodrop 2000c. What the research found in general, with its limitations: Based on pairwise subsampling, the degree of clonotype sharing among donors was expected to be affected by sequencing depth. Estimated clonotype richness was generally larger for naive than for memory subsets. About 5% of naive CD4, around 3.5% of naive CD8, 2.3% of memory CD4, and approximately 0.39% of memory CD8 clonotypes were shared across several donors. Because the study included only a small number of donors, the genetic and exposure-history diversity represented was limited. Sampling was restricted to blood, and TCR repertoires in tissue are likely to differ from TCR repertoires in blood. Compared with non-shared clonotypes, clonotypes shared by all four sorted-subset donors had higher generation probabilities. Even with the large sequencing depth, rarefaction of the sorted-subset datasets indicated that sequencing was incomplete.

The sample comprised naive CD8+ T cells sorted from blood. What the cell subset or site label conveys for this sample: CD45RA+CCR7+. The source of this sequence is a young man in good health.

The sequenced DNA: TGTGCCAGCAGCCCCCTGACTAGCGGAGCCGCTATGGAGCAGTACTTC. Its translation reads: CASSPLTSGAAMEQYF. In this chain, TRBV7-6 is recombined with TRBJ2-7; TRBD2 aligns with 9 central bases. From V the trimming removes 5 bases and from J it removes 7 bases, while the gene matches leave 15 bases of the junction unaccounted for. From cysteine to phenylalanine, the CDR3 is 16 amino acids long. Only CDR3 DNA remains: 48 bases, in frame from the first base. CDR1 and CDR2 are read off the germline V gene as SGHVS and FNYEAQ.